What follows describes a single T cell receptor beta chain. Its antigen is unknown. V dropped 3 bases and J dropped 10; count of bases not matched to a gene: 14. CDR3 length: 16 amino acids. Germline CDR1 reads LGHNA; CDR2 reads YNFKEQ. This specimen comes from a study of OX40 agonist ivuxolimab in advanced cancers. Whole-study context: Prior checkpoint blockade (anti-PD-1, anti-PD-L1 or anti-CTLA-4) was permitted; approximately 44% had it.

Assay: immunoSEQ multiplex PCR; the TCRdb copy retains only in-frame clones and omits some. The sample consists of fewer than 65,000 clones, 86% of them appearing once. Study observations and caveats: Clonal expansion was seen in CD4+ and CD8+ blood T cells by week 6 at 0.1 to 3.0 mg/kg.

The V call is TRBV4-2, the J call TRBJ1-2; 10 nucleotides align to TRBD1. This TCR derives from an adult with an advanced solid tumor such as melanoma, head and neck, liver or kidney cancer. This specimen consisted of CD4+ or CD8+ T cells sorted from blood, obtained in a trial of the OX40 agonist ivuxolimab. The CDR3 spells CASSQSLGQGVRDYTF. The CDR3 DNA is TGTGCCAGCAGCCAGAGCCTTGGACAGGGGGTCCGCGACTACACCTTC.